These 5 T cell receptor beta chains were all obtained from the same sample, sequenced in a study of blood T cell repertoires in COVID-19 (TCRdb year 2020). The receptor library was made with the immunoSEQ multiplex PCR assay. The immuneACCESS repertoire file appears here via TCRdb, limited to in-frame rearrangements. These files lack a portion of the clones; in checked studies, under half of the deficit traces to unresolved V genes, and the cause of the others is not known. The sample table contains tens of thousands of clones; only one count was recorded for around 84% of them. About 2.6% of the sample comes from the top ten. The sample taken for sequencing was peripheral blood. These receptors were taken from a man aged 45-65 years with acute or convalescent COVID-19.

DNA for the CDR3: TGCAGTGCTAGTGAGGGCAACTATGGCTACACCTTC. This sequence encodes CSASEGNYGYTF. The chain employs TRBV20-1 and TRBJ1-2; D is unresolved. The V end was cut by 3 bases, the J end by 2 bases, with 7 bases between. The CDR3 runs to 12 residues. Germline loops: CDR1 DFQATT, CDR2 SNEGSKA (reference sequence).

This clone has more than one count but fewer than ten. This chain's CDR3 is CASSMDRGVNQPQHF. For the CDR3, the DNA is TGTGCCAGTAGTATGGACAGGGGGGTCAATCAGCCCCAGCATTTT. This sequence joins TRBV19 and TRBJ1-5; TRBD1 matches at 10 bases. The CDR3 is 15 amino acids. V lost 3 bases, J lost 3 bases, and 2 bases stayed unmatched. CDR1 and CDR2 from the germline V gene are LNHDA and SQIVND (reference sequence).

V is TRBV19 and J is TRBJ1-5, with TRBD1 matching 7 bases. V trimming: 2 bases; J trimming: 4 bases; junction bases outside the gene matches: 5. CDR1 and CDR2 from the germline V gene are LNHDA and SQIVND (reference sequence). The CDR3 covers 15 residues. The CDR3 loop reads CASSIRTGVNQPQHF. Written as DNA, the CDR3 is TGTGCCAGTAGTATAAGAACAGGGGTTAATCAGCCCCAGCATTTT.

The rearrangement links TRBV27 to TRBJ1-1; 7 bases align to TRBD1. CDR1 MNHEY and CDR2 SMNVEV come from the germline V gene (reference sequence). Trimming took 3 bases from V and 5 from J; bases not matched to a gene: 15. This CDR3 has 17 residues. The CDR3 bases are TGTGCCAGCAGTTTTGGGGGCGGGCAGGGGGGTTTTACTGAAGCTTTCTTT. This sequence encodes CASSFGGGQGGFTEAFF.

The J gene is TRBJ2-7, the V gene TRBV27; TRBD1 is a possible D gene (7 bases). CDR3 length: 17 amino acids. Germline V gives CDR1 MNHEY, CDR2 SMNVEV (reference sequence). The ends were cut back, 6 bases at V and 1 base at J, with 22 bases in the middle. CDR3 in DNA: TGTGCCAGCAGCAGGTTCCCCGGAGGGACAGAGTCCTACGAGCAGTACTTC. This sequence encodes CASSRFPGGTESYEQYF.